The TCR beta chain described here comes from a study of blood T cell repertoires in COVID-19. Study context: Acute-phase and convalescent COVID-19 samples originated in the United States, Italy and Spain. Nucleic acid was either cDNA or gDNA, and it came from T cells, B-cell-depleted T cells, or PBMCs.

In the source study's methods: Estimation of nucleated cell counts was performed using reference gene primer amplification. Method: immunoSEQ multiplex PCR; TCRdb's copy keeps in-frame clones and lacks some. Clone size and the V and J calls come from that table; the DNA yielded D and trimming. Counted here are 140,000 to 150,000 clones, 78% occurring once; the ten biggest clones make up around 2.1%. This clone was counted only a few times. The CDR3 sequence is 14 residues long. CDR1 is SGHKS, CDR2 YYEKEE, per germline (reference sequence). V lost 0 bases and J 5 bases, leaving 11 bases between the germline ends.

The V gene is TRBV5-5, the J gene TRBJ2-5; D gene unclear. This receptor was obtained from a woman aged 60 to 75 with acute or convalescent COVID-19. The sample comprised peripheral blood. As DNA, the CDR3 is TGTGCCAGCAGCTTGGGAGTGCGGTTGGAGACCCAGTACTTC. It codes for CASSLGVRLETQYF.